The 32 T cell receptor beta chains below all came from one sample that was sequenced in a study of T cells in Graves' hyperthyroidism and ophthalmopathy. Regions amplified from RNA transcripts were the TCR beta CDR3 regions. The TCR CDR3 was amplified in a first-round RT-PCR using the HTBI primer set. TCRdb re-called the multiplex PCR reads with MiXCR, one entry per CDR3 protein. The sample carries about 700,000 distinct CDR3 sequences, about 45% recorded once. Input material: peripheral blood or thyroid tissue (not recorded which). These TCRs come from an adult man with Graves' disease, either hyperthyroidism or ophthalmopathy (not recorded which).

The sample holds many counts of this clonotype. V usage is TRBV29-1 and J usage is TRBJ1-2; D possibly corresponds to TRBD1 (6 bases). The CDR3 runs 12 residues. V was clipped by 6 bases and J by 8 bases, with 16 bases between them. Germline-derived CDR1 and CDR2 are SQVTM and ANQGSEA. CDR3 amino acids: CSVQRGAHGYTF. For the CDR3, the DNA is TGCAGCGTACAACGGGGGGCTCACGGCTACACCTTC. Based on the CDR3 plus reference TRBV29-1 and TRBJ1-2, the full variable domain is SAVISQKPSRDICQRGTSLTIQCQVDSQVTMMFWYRQQPGQSLTLIATANQGSEATYESGFVIDKFPISRPNLTFSTLTVSNMSPEDSSIYLCSVQRGAHGYTFGSGTRLTVV.

This clonotype was found many times. V is TRBV25-1 and J is TRBJ2-5; maybe TRBD1 (5 bases). The V gene lost 1 base and the J gene lost 1 base, with 10 bases spanning the gap. This CDR3 spans 15 amino acids. From germline, CDR1 is MGHDK and CDR2 SYGVNS. The CDR3 DNA is TGTGCCAGCAGTGAATTATCAGGGTCCCAAGAGACCCAGTACTTC. This translates into CASSELSGSQETQYF.

The table lists this clonotype with many counts. The chain combines TRBV7-9 with TRBJ1-1; D is perhaps TRBD1 (6 bases). V lost 2 bases, J lost 9 bases, and 10 bases lay in between. The CDR3 sequence is 12 residues long. CDR1 and CDR2 (germline): SEHNR, FQNEAQ (reference sequence). The CDR3 DNA sequence: TGTGCCAGCAGCTTATTGGGGGCGCAAGCTTTCTTT. This sequence encodes CASSLLGAQAFF.

The chain employs TRBV2 and TRBJ1-2; maybe TRBD1 (6 bases). Between the trimmed V and J ends, which lost 5 bases and 3 bases, there was a span of 10 bases. This CDR3 is 13 amino acids long. Germline CDR1 and CDR2: SNHLY and FYNNEI. The CDR3 DNA follows: TGTGCCAGCAGTTCACAGGGATACTATGGCTACACCTTC. Translating it yields CASSSQGYYGYTF.

This clonotype was counted a few times. J is TRBJ1-5 and V is TRBV19, with 7 bases matching TRBD1. CDR1 is LNHDA and CDR2 is SQIVND in the germline V gene (reference sequence). The CDR3 runs to 16 residues. The trim removed 5 bases at V and 0 bases at J, leaving 7 bases unmatched. CDR3 protein: CASSRTGTASNQPQHF. As DNA, the CDR3 is TGTGCCAGTAGTCGTACCGGGACAGCTAGCAATCAGCCCCAGCATTTT. The full variable domain, completed using reference TRBV19 and TRBJ1-5, is DGGITQSPKYLFRKEGQNVTLSCEQNLNHDAMYWYRQDPGQGLRLIYYSQIVNDFQKGDIAEGYSVSREKKESFPLTVTSAQKNPTAFYLCASSRTGTASNQPQHFGDGTRLSIL.

This clonotype was seen a single time. The chain is built from TRBV20-1 and TRBJ1-1; the match to TRBD1 covers 8 bases. CDR1 and CDR2 from the germline V gene are DFQATT and SNEGSKA (reference sequence). The CDR3 has 16 residues. Losses at the gene ends were 2 bases for V and 0 bases for J; bases not matched to a gene: 8. CDR3 DNA: TGCAGTGCTAGATCCTTTCCGGGACAGGTGAACACTGAAGCTTTCTTT. Translation: CSARSFPGQVNTEAFF.

The chain couples TRBV6-5 to TRBJ1-5; TRBD1 agrees at 7 bases. The germline V gene has CDR1 MNHEY and CDR2 SVGAGI. With V trimmed by 4 bases and J by 5 bases, 8 bases remained unmatched. The CDR3 is 15 amino acids. CDR3 loop: CASSLRGLGDQPQHF. The CDR3 bases are TGTGCCAGCAGTTTGAGGGGGCTCGGGGATCAGCCCCAGCATTTT.

With respect to this clonotype: A much larger clone differs by one base, so this may be a read error. The rearrangement joins TRBV10-2 to TRBJ2-7; the match to TRBD2 covers 7 bases. The CDR3 consists of 13 residues. Germline V CDR1 and CDR2: WSHSY, SAAADI. With V trimmed by 8 bases and J by 5 bases, 9 bases remained unmatched. The CDR3 DNA is TGCGCCAGCCAGGTCGGCGGGAGCGACGAGCAGTACTTC. It translates to CASQVGGSDEQYF.

V is TRBV2 and J is TRBJ2-5, with D maybe TRBD1 (6 bases). Germline V gives CDR1 SNHLY, CDR2 FYNNEI. CDR3 size: 12 residues. With 5 bases removed from V and 7 bases from J, the gap between germline ends came to 11 bases. Here the CDR3 reads CASSRPGATQYF. As DNA, the CDR3 is TGTGCCAGCAGTAGGCCAGGGGCGACCCAGTACTTC.

This clonotype came up a few times. The chain carries TRBV7-8 and TRBJ1-2; 11 bases fit TRBD1. Germline assignment: CDR1 SGHVS and CDR2 FQNEAQ. With V trimmed by 7 bases and J by 3 bases, 4 bases remained unmatched. This CDR3 has 14 residues. The CDR3 DNA follows: TGTGCCAGCACCGGGACAGGGGGAGACTATGGCTACACCTTC. Translated, it gives CASTGTGGDYGYTF.

V gene TRBV7-9 combines with J gene TRBJ2-7; 11 positions match TRBD1. The ends lost 4 bases at V and 4 bases at J; junction bases unmatched: 9. Per germline, CDR1 SEHNR and CDR2 FQNEAQ (reference sequence). The CDR3 covers 16 residues. CDR3 in DNA: TGTGCCAGCAGCTCCCCGGACAGGGGGCGTGAGTACGAGCAGTACTTC. This encodes CASSSPDRGREYEQYF. Filled out from reference TRBV7-9 and TRBJ2-7, the complete variable domain reads DTGVSQNPRHKITKRGQNVTFRCDPISEHNRLYWYRQTLGQGPEFLTYFQNEAQLEKSRLLSDRFSAERPKGSFSTLEIQRTEQGDSAMYLCASSSPDRGREYEQYFGPGTRLTVT.

This chain links TRBV7-9 with TRBJ2-7, with 9 bases that match TRBD1. From germline, CDR1 is SEHNR and CDR2 FQNEAQ (reference sequence). Trimming removed 5 bases from V and 6 bases from J; junction bases left unmatched: 8. This CDR3 contains 14 residues. Written as DNA, the CDR3 is TGTGCCAGCAGCGTTCGACAGGGGGTAAGCGAGCAGTACTTC. This gives the protein CASSVRQGVSEQYF. The full variable domain, completed using reference TRBV7-9 and TRBJ2-7, is DTGVSQNPRHKITKRGQNVTFRCDPISEHNRLYWYRQTLGQGPEFLTYFQNEAQLEKSRLLSDRFSAERPKGSFSTLEIQRTEQGDSAMYLCASSVRQGVSEQYFGPGTRLTVT.

The V gene is TRBV9, the J gene TRBJ1-5; weak D call: TRBD1 (6 bases). The germline gives CDR1 SGDLS, CDR2 YYNGEE. V lost 4 bases to trimming and J lost 6 bases, with 17 bases between them. The CDR3 has 15 amino acids. For the CDR3, the DNA is TGTGCCAGCAGCTTAAGGGAGGGGGAGGCTCAGCCCCAGCATTTT. Translating gives CASSLREGEAQPQHF.

This clonotype has a count of ten or more. The V call is TRBV9, the J call TRBJ2-6; D not resolved. The V and J ends lost 3 bases and 2 bases respectively, with 18 bases between them. From germline, CDR1 is SGDLS and CDR2 YYNGEE. The CDR3 covers 18 residues. For the CDR3, the DNA is TGTGCCAGCAGCGACCATGACGAGCCCATTCCTGGGGCCAACGTCCTGACTTTC. This gives the protein CASSDHDEPIPGANVLTF.

The chain is built from TRBV29-1 and TRBJ1-1; D not certain. The CDR3 runs to 12 residues. CDR1 is SQVTM, CDR2 ANQGSEA, per germline. V was pared by 8 bases and J by 2 bases, with 12 bases between. In DNA form, the CDR3 reads TGCAGCTTGGCCGTGGAAAACACTGAAGCTTTCTTT. Protein: CSLAVENTEAFF. The complete variable domain, with remaining parts taken from reference TRBV29-1 and TRBJ1-1, reads SAVISQKPSRDICQRGTSLTIQCQVDSQVTMMFWYRQQPGQSLTLIATANQGSEATYESGFVIDKFPISRPNLTFSTLTVSNMSPEDSSIYLCSLAVENTEAFFGQGTRLTVV.

This clonotype has a count of ten or more. The J gene is TRBJ2-5, the V gene TRBV2; either TRBD1 or TRBD2 may supply D (5 bases each). The CDR3 loop spans 13 amino acids. V lost 0 bases and J 7 bases, leaving 9 bases between the germline ends. The germline V gene encodes CDR1 SNHLY and CDR2 FYNNEI. The CDR3 loop is CASSEAGTGTQYF. The CDR3, as DNA: TGTGCCAGCAGTGAAGCAGGGACGGGGACCCAGTACTTC.

The chain is built from TRBV20-1 and TRBJ1-1; perhaps TRBD1 as D (5 bases). This CDR3 comprises 15 residues. Germline-derived CDR1 and CDR2 are DFQATT and SNEGSKA (reference sequence). V lost 7 bases and J lost 1, with 19 bases in between. The CDR3 protein is CSVPWGVGANTEAFF. The CDR3 bases are TGCAGTGTCCCCTGGGGGGTCGGGGCGAACACTGAAGCTTTCTTT.

V is TRBV7-2 and J is TRBJ2-7; possible D gene TRBD1, 6 bases. Germline loops: CDR1 SGHTA, CDR2 FQGNSA. The CDR3 runs to 17 residues. V lost 2 bases, J lost 5 bases, and 22 bases lay in between. CDR3 bases: TGTGCCAGCAGCTTACCTATGACAGGAGCGGTGGGTGACGAGCAGTACTTC. Its protein product is CASSLPMTGAVGDEQYF.

The chain combines TRBV2 with TRBJ1-5; 8 bases align to TRBD1. V lost 9 bases, J lost 4 bases, and 11 bases stayed unmatched. Germline lookup yields CDR1 SNHLY and CDR2 FYNNEI. The CDR3 consists of 15 residues. CDR3 sequence reads: CASSIRDRTNQPQHF. CDR3 sequence (DNA): TGTGCCAGTAGTATCCGGGACAGGACAAATCAGCCCCAGCATTTT. Supplemented by reference TRBV2 and TRBJ1-5, the full variable domain reads EPEVTQTPSHQVTQMGQEVILRCVPISNHLYFYWYRQILGQKVEFLVSFYNNEISEKSEIFDDQFSVERPDGSNFTLKIRSTKLEDSAMYFCASSIRDRTNQPQHFGDGTRLSIL.

This chain joins TRBV10-3 and TRBJ1-6; the D gene is possibly TRBD1 (6 bases). CDR3 length equals 15 residues. Deletions cut 5 bases from V and 7 bases from J, with 15 bases between. Germline CDR1 is ENHRY and CDR2 is SYGVKD. The CDR3 nucleotides read TGTGCCATCAGTAAGGTCGACAGGAGAAATTCACCCCTCCACTTT. Translated, it gives CAISKVDRRNSPLHF.

This clonotype showed up just once. The chain employs TRBV25-1 and TRBJ1-1; no clear D gene. Germline V gene data show CDR1 as MGHDK and CDR2 as SYGVNS. The CDR3 sequence is 13 residues long. Trimming cost V 4 bases and J 5 bases, with 11 bases left between them. CDR3 amino acids: CASSATRWTEAFF. DNA of the CDR3: TGTGCCAGCAGTGCTACCCGGTGGACTGAAGCTTTCTTT. Together with reference TRBV25-1 and TRBJ1-1, the CDR3 gives the full variable domain: EADIYQTPRYLVIGTGKKITLECSQTMGHDKMYWYQQDPGMELHLIHYSYGVNSTEKGDLSSESTVSRIRTEHFPLTLESARPSHTSQYLCASSATRWTEAFFGQGTRLTVV.

The chain carries TRBV7-4 and TRBJ2-3; 7 positions agree with TRBD1. V lost 6 bases, J lost 5 bases, and 14 bases stayed unmatched. This CDR3 has 16 amino acids. Germline V gene lookup returns CDR1 SGHVT and CDR2 SQSDAQ. For the CDR3, the DNA is TGTGCCAGCAGTAGAACAGGGGCCCATGTAAGAGATACGCAGTATTTT. This sequence encodes CASSRTGAHVRDTQYF.

The table lists this clonotype with a few counts. The junction differs from germline at one of its ends, possibly a read error. The chain carries TRBV24-1 and TRBJ1-2; the D gene is possibly TRBD1 (6 bases). CDR1 KGHDR and CDR2 SFDVKD come from the germline V gene. CDR3 length equals 15 residues. CDR3 nucleotide sequence: TGTGCCAGCAGTTTATCAGTGTCGGGGGGCGCTGGCTACACCTTC. Its protein product is CASSLSVSGGAGYTF.

This clonotype was seen ten or more times. This rearrangement joins TRBV2 to TRBJ1-1, with D uncertain. Germline CDR1 is SNHLY and CDR2 is FYNNEI. This CDR3 has 14 residues. V was cut by 0 bases and J by 6 bases, with 11 bases left in between. This CDR3 is CASSEAGLPPEAFF. In nucleotides, the CDR3 is TGTGCCAGCAGTGAAGCAGGGTTGCCTCCTGAAGCTTTCTTT.

This rearrangement joins TRBV24-1 to TRBJ2-2; D not certain. Trimming cost V 1 base and J 4 bases, with 12 bases left between them. CDR3 length: 16 amino acids. The germline CDR1 and CDR2 sequences are KGHDR and SFDVKD. The CDR3 region is CATSDLNREGTGELFF. The CDR3, as DNA: TGTGCCACCAGTGATTTAAATAGGGAAGGCACCGGGGAGCTGTTTTTT.

Turning to this clonotype: An end of the junction differs from the germline gene, which may be a read error. The V gene is TRBV2, the J gene TRBJ1-4; D gene uncertain. The CDR3 has 14 amino acids. CDR1 and CDR2 (germline): SNHLY, FYNNEI. This CDR3 is CASSGPALIERLFF. The CDR3 DNA reads as TGTGCCAGCAGTGGACCGGCCCTTATTGAAAGACTGTTTTTT.

This clonotype was observed a few times. The gene calls are TRBV7-9 and TRBJ2-5; 16 nucleotides align to TRBD2. The CDR3 is 16 amino acids. CDR1 is SEHNR and CDR2 is FQNEAQ in the germline V gene (reference sequence). Trimming cost V 5 bases and J 5 bases; bases outside gene matches: 5. The CDR3 protein is CASSPGTSGGDETQYF. The DNA of the CDR3 is TGTGCCAGCAGCCCCGGGACTAGCGGGGGGGATGAGACCCAGTACTTC.

This clonotype was seen ten or more times. This rearrangement joins TRBV2 to TRBJ1-1; a possible D gene is TRBD1 (5 bases). The V end lost 5 bases, the J end lost 1 base, and 11 bases lay between the germline ends. Germline CDR1 and CDR2: SNHLY and FYNNEI. This CDR3 region has 14 residues. DNA for the CDR3: TGTGCCAGCAGTCTGTGGCAGGGGAACACTGAAGCTTTCTTT. Translating it yields CASSLWQGNTEAFF.

This clonotype was observed at least ten times. The V and J genes are TRBV25-1 and TRBJ1-1, with D perhaps TRBD1 (5 bases). The ends were cut back, 0 bases at V and 0 bases at J, with 8 bases in the middle. From germline, CDR1 is MGHDK and CDR2 SYGVNS. The CDR3 totals 15 residues. The CDR3 DNA reads TGTGCCAGCAGTGAATATCGGGGGATGAACACTGAAGCTTTCTTT. This encodes CASSEYRGMNTEAFF.

This clonotype has more than one count but fewer than ten. J is TRBJ1-5 and V is TRBV20-1; 9 bases are shared with TRBD1. Germline CDR1 DFQATT, CDR2 SNEGSKA (reference sequence). V lost 0 bases to trimming and J lost 9 bases; unmatched junction nucleotides: 9. The CDR3 is made up of 15 amino acids. The CDR3, as DNA: TGCAGTGCTAGAGATTTGACAGGGGGGGTCGGGCCCCAGCATTTT. It codes for CSARDLTGGVGPQHF.

This clonotype was picked up one time. This chain connects TRBV10-3 to TRBJ1-6; 7 bases fit TRBD1. Germline CDR1 reads ENHRY; CDR2 reads SYGVKD. The CDR3 loop spans 15 amino acids. V lost 3 bases and J lost 10; bases outside the gene matches: 9. The CDR3 spells CAISDSDRLGSPLHF. The CDR3 nucleotides are TGTGCCATCAGTGACTCGGACAGGCTTGGGTCACCCCTCCACTTT.

This clonotype was recorded at least ten times. V and J are TRBV7-9 and TRBJ2-5, with TRBD1 identical over 9 bases. Germline V gives CDR1 SEHNR, CDR2 FQNEAQ (reference sequence). The CDR3 spans 14 residues. V gave up 4 bases and J gave up 2 bases; unmatched junction bases: 2. CDR3 in DNA: TGTGCCAGCAGCTACGGGACAGGGCAAGAGACCCAGTACTTC. This codes for CASSYGTGQETQYF.